The rows below give T cell receptor beta chains drawn from one sample of a study of T-cell memory formation after mild COVID-19. TCRdb reanalysed the 5' RACE reads using MiXCR and keeps one entry per CDR3 protein. The sample includes about 560,000 distinct CDR3 sequences, about a fifth of them seen just once. Input material: PBMCs or a T cell subset sorted from them (not recorded which). The receptors derive from an adult woman who had mild COVID-19 (a few samples of this study predate the infection). Cell type and time point are not known. Both conserved end residues are trimmed from each CDR3. Fields, in order: V gene, J gene, CDR3 length, CDR3 protein.

TRBV7-9,TRBJ2-1,14,ASSLGREGRGNEQF
TRBV7-9,TRBJ2-3,10,ASSLDIIPAY
TRBV12-3/TRBV12-4,TRBJ2-7,10,ASSLGLSEQY
TRBV25-1,TRBJ1-2,11,ASSWAGGYGYT
TRBV20-1,TRBJ2-7,9,SARGTHEQY
TRBV6-5,TRBJ2-5,14,ASSYGFSHRGETQY
TRBV24-1,TRBJ2-1,11,ATGLAGVPEQF
TRBV6-2/TRBV6-3,TRBJ1-1,11,ASRRQGFTEAF
TRBV27,TRBJ2-1,14,ASSLQGVLFGNEQF
TRBV20-1,TRBJ2-3,11,SVLYRTGDTQY
TRBV5-1,TRBJ2-3,11,ASSPGGGDTQY
TRBV23-1,TRBJ2-6,15,ASSQLQKSPGANVLT
TRBV27,TRBJ2-3,11,ASRTLAKDTQY
TRBV7-2,TRBJ2-4,14,ASSEGLAGAKNIQY
TRBV7-9,TRBJ2-1,12,ASSESGGRNEQF
TRBV14,TRBJ2-1,13,ASSQESWLRNEQF
TRBV5-4,TRBJ1-2,12,ASRSLQGGYGYT
TRBV9,TRBJ2-7,12,ASSVANSAYEQY
TRBV9,TRBJ2-7,11,ASQGPSSYEQY
TRBV30,TRBJ2-3,14,AWSVEWTSVTDTQY
TRBV29-1,TRBJ2-3,13,SVEDMYRDTDTQY
TRBV28,TRBJ2-1,9,ASSLSQEQF
TRBV5-1,TRBJ1-1,12,ASSAQTGGTEAF
TRBV15,TRBJ2-3,12,ATSRDSGGDTQY
TRBV5-1,TRBJ2-1,13,ASSSTSGGSPEQF
TRBV5-8,TRBJ2-3,10,ASSFPPDTQY
TRBV12-3/TRBV12-4,TRBJ1-1,13,ASRPTGVRYTEAF
TRBV5-1,TRBJ2-1,13,ASWSGTGIRNEQF
TRBV20-1,TRBJ2-5,9,SATPQETQY
TRBV24-1,TRBJ2-1,12,ATSAIAGGTEQF
TRBV6-5,TRBJ2-3,16,ASSGRGLAGDSTDTQY
TRBV12-3/TRBV12-4,TRBJ2-7,13,ASSRSGPFTHEQY
TRBV9,TRBJ2-2,13,ASKPGGANTGELF
TRBV20-1,TRBJ2-3,11,SASPASTDTQY
TRBV20-1,TRBJ1-6,11,SAVTGGISPLH
TRBV30,TRBJ2-7,12,AWSVSGPIYEQY
TRBV6-6,TRBJ2-5,12,ASSYGGSRETQY
TRBV11-2,TRBJ2-2,13,ASSLVWQNTGELF
TRBV19,TRBJ2-3,12,ASSIGSFADTQY
TRBV5-1,TRBJ2-2,9,ASRDSGELF
TRBV6-2/TRBV6-3,TRBJ2-7,14,ASSYSLSRVVYEQY
TRBV7-2,TRBJ2-2,13,ASSYLTGGTGELF
TRBV12-3/TRBV12-4,TRBJ2-4,11,ASRPTGLDIQY